A selection of T cell receptor beta chains follows, all from one sample in a study of T-cell reconstitution after alpha-beta-depleted transplantation in children. TCRdb re-derived calls from the PCR reads in MiXCR, one entry per CDR3 protein. The sample has some 400,000 distinct CDR3 sequences, about a fifth seen once. The sample here was PBMCs from the stem cell graft donor, taken from the stem cell graft. Source of these receptors: a human donor who donated a stem cell graft to a child with acute myeloid leukemia. CDR3s include the opening cysteine and the closing phenylalanine or tryptophan. D genes are given only for firm matches. Rows may omit the clone size; those that give it use once, few, many or a size class.

V gene: TRBV5-1
clone size: -
D gene: TRBD2
J gene: TRBJ2-1
CDR3 protein: CASSRTSGSFNEQFF
CDR3 DNA: TGCGCCAGCAGCAGGACTAGCGGGAGCTTTAATGAGCAGTTCTTC

V gene: TRBV19
clone size: few
D gene: TRBD2
J gene: TRBJ2-3
CDR3 protein: CASLGVAGPDTQYF
CDR3 DNA: TGTGCCTCCCTTGGGGTAGCGGGACCAGATACACAGTATTTT

V gene: TRBV7-2
clone size: -
D gene: TRBD2
J gene: TRBJ2-1
CDR3 protein: CASSVRLAGGPFF
CDR3 DNA: TGTGCCAGCAGCGTCCGACTAGCGGGAGGGCCGTTCTTC

V gene: TRBV28
clone size: -
D gene: TRBD2
J gene: TRBJ2-1
CDR3 protein: CASSFIPLAGVEQFF
CDR3 DNA: TGTGCCAGCAGTTTCATCCCACTAGCGGGAGTGGAGCAGTTCTTC

V gene: TRBV9
clone size: many
D gene: TRBD2
J gene: TRBJ2-3
CDR3 protein: CASSTDPLAGAPDTQYF
CDR3 DNA: TGTGCCAGCAGCACCGATCCCTTAGCGGGAGCCCCAGATACGCAGTATTTT

V gene: TRBV29-1
clone size: many
D gene: -
J gene: TRBJ2-3
CDR3 protein: CSVEFELGGESTDTQYF
CDR3 DNA: TGCAGCGTCGAATTTGAACTCGGGGGAGAGAGCACAGATACGCAGTATTTT

V gene: TRBV29-1
clone size: many
D gene: TRBD1
J gene: TRBJ1-2
CDR3 protein: CSVGQGTRGYTF
CDR3 DNA: TGCAGCGTCGGACAGGGGACAAGGGGCTACACCTTC

V gene: TRBV29-1
clone size: many
D gene: TRBD2
J gene: TRBJ2-3
CDR3 protein: CSVEWWLAGDGFPTDTQYF
CDR3 DNA: TGCAGCGTTGAGTGGTGGCTAGCGGGAGATGGCTTCCCCACAGATACGCAGTATTTT

V gene: TRBV20-1
clone size: -
D gene: TRBD1
J gene: TRBJ2-7
CDR3 protein: CSAPADRGIDEQYF
CDR3 DNA: TGCAGTGCTCCGGCGGACAGGGGGATCGACGAGCAGTACTTC

V gene: TRBV20-1
clone size: many
D gene: -
J gene: TRBJ2-5
CDR3 protein: CSARVAELYQETQYF
CDR3 DNA: TGCAGTGCTAGAGTAGCGGAGTTGTACCAAGAGACCCAGTACTTC

V gene: TRBV29-1
clone size: few
D gene: -
J gene: TRBJ2-3
CDR3 protein: CSVQGQPDTQYF
CDR3 DNA: TGCAGCGTGCAGGGGCAGCCAGATACGCAGTATTTT

V gene: TRBV12-3/TRBV12-4
clone size: many
D gene: -
J gene: TRBJ2-3
CDR3 protein: CASSSGSGNTDTQYF
CDR3 DNA: TGTGCCAGCAGTAGTGGGTCTGGGAACACAGATACGCAGTATTTT

V gene: TRBV2
clone size: -
D gene: -
J gene: TRBJ2-2
CDR3 protein: CASRVGSVDTGELFF
CDR3 DNA: TGTGCCAGCAGAGTCGGTAGCGTGGACACCGGGGAGCTGTTTTTT

V gene: TRBV5-1
clone size: -
D gene: TRBD1
J gene: TRBJ2-7
CDR3 protein: CASSLMGQGDYEQYF
CDR3 DNA: TGCGCCAGCAGCTTGATGGGACAGGGGGACTACGAGCAGTACTTC

V gene: TRBV7-9
clone size: -
D gene: -
J gene: TRBJ2-7
CDR3 protein: CASSFEASREQYF
CDR3 DNA: TGTGCCAGCAGCTTTGAGGCCTCGCGCGAGCAGTACTTC

V gene: TRBV24-1
clone size: -
D gene: -
J gene: TRBJ2-2
CDR3 protein: CATKGQGDVGELFF
CDR3 DNA: TGTGCCACCAAAGGCCAAGGGGATGTCGGGGAGCTGTTTTTT

V gene: TRBV2
clone size: -
D gene: TRBD1
J gene: TRBJ2-3
CDR3 protein: CASSEDRSHTDTQYF
CDR3 DNA: TGTGCCAGCAGTGAGGACAGGAGCCACACAGATACGCAGTATTTT

V gene: TRBV4-1
clone size: few
D gene: TRBD2
J gene: TRBJ2-1
CDR3 protein: CASSPGLAGGYNEQFF
CDR3 DNA: TGCGCCAGCAGCCCGGGACTAGCGGGAGGATACAATGAGCAGTTCTTC

V gene: TRBV12-3/TRBV12-4
clone size: -
D gene: -
J gene: TRBJ2-6
CDR3 protein: CASSFGSGANVLTF
CDR3 DNA: TGTGCCAGCAGTTTTGGCTCTGGGGCCAACGTCCTGACTTTC

V gene: TRBV4-2
clone size: -
D gene: -
J gene: TRBJ2-2
CDR3 protein: CASSPDPFNTGELFF
CDR3 DNA: TGTGCCAGCAGCCCCGACCCTTTTAACACCGGGGAGCTGTTTTTT

V gene: TRBV4-1
clone size: few
D gene: TRBD1
J gene: TRBJ2-7
CDR3 protein: CASSQVPGQGDEQYF
CDR3 DNA: TGCGCCAGCAGCCAAGTTCCGGGACAGGGGGACGAGCAGTACTTC

V gene: TRBV9
clone size: -
D gene: TRBD2
J gene: TRBJ2-1
CDR3 protein: CASSVGVAGFTYNEQFF
CDR3 DNA: TGTGCCAGCAGCGTAGGTGTAGCGGGATTCACCTACAATGAGCAGTTCTTC

V gene: TRBV12-3/TRBV12-4
clone size: few
D gene: -
J gene: TRBJ1-3
CDR3 protein: CASNMQSGNTIYF
CDR3 DNA: TGTGCCAGCAATATGCAATCTGGAAACACCATATATTTT

V gene: TRBV27
clone size: -
D gene: -
J gene: TRBJ2-7
CDR3 protein: CASREGRNFDEQYF
CDR3 DNA: TGTGCCAGCAGGGAGGGGAGGAACTTCGACGAGCAGTACTTC